Presented here are 12 T cell receptor beta chains from one specimen sequenced in a study of blood T cell repertoires in COVID-19. This table comes from immunoSEQ multiplex PCR, and its TCRdb copy is limited to in-frame clones, with some not included. Of 30,000 to 40,000 clones in the sample, roughly 89% are singletons; the top ten hold under 30%. Material for sequencing was peripheral blood. These receptors were taken from a man aged 55 to 70 with active or convalescent COVID-19.

This clone was seen once. The V call is TRBV10-1, the J call TRBJ2-1; the match to TRBD1 covers 12 bases. This CDR3 comprises 15 residues. Germline V lookup: CDR1 WNHNN, CDR2 SYGVQD (reference sequence). V lost 6 bases and J lost 9; bases outside the gene matches: 9. Here the CDR3 reads CASRPGTGGRGEQFF. The CDR3 DNA sequence: TGCGCCAGCAGACCCGGGACAGGGGGCCGTGGTGAGCAGTTCTTC.

V gene TRBV11-2 combines with J gene TRBJ1-6; 7 nucleotides line up with TRBD1. The germline V gene has CDR1 SGHAT and CDR2 FQNNGV. Trimming at V came to 3 bases and at J to 16 bases, leaving 6 bases not matched to a gene. This CDR3 contains 12 residues. The CDR3 nucleotides read TGTGCCAGCAGCTTGAATGGGGACAGTCTCCACTTT. This codes for CASSLNGDSLHF. The variable domain in full, completed from reference TRBV11-2 and TRBJ1-6, reads EAGVAQSPRYKIIEKRQSVAFWCNPISGHATLYWYQQILGQGPKLLIQFQNNGVVDDSQLPKDRFSAERLKGVDSTLKIQPAKLEDSAVYLCASSLNGDSLHFGNGTRLTVT.

This clone was counted between two and nine times. The chain joins TRBV5-1 to TRBJ2-7; 11 bases agree with TRBD2. V lost 2 bases to trimming and J lost 7 bases; unmatched junction nucleotides: 11. The CDR3 covers 16 residues. Germline CDR1 and CDR2: SGHRS and YFSETQ. CDR3 sequence (DNA): TGCGCCAGCAGCTTCTTGGGTAGCGGGAGGGTTGATGAGCAGTACTTC. The encoded protein is CASSFLGSGRVDEQYF.

The rearrangement uses TRBV5-4 and TRBJ2-2; 11 bases line up with TRBD2. Trimming took 4 bases from V and 7 from J; bases not matched to a gene: 6. The CDR3 is made up of 15 amino acids. The germline CDR1 and CDR2 sequences are SGHNT and YYREEE (reference sequence). The CDR3 region is CASSPGTSGYGELFF. The CDR3 nucleotides are TGTGCCAGCAGCCCAGGGACTAGCGGATACGGGGAGCTGTTTTTT. The full variable domain, its missing parts supplied by reference TRBV5-4 and TRBJ2-2, is ETGVTQSPTHLIKTRGQQVTLRCSSQSGHNTVSWYQQALGQGPQFIFQYYREEENGRGNFPPRFSGLQFPNYSSELNVNALELDDSALYLCASSPGTSGYGELFFGEGSRLTVL.

The V call is TRBV9, the J call TRBJ2-1; 8 bases line up with TRBD2. V dropped 2 bases and J dropped 8; count of bases not matched to a gene: 6. From germline, CDR1 is SGDLS and CDR2 YYNGEE. This CDR3 is 14 amino acids long. The chain's CDR3 is CASSVTGGTDEQFF. Here the CDR3 DNA reads TGTGCCAGCAGCGTGACGGGAGGGACGGATGAGCAGTTCTTC.

The V and J genes are TRBV6-2 or TRBV6-3 and TRBJ2-3; 10 bases fit TRBD2. CDR1 and CDR2 (germline): MNHEY, SVGEGT. CDR3 length: 16 amino acids. The V segment lost 5 bases and the J segment 1 base; nucleotides outside the gene matches: 6. This CDR3 is CASSATSGTGTDTQYF. In nucleotides, the CDR3 is TGTGCCAGCAGTGCAACTAGCGGGACGGGCACAGATACGCAGTATTTT.

This chain joins TRBV11-2 and TRBJ2-1, with D maybe TRBD2 (5 bases). V was cut by 1 base and J by 6 bases, with 16 bases left in between. Germline V gene sequence: CDR1 SGHAT, CDR2 FQNNGV. The CDR3 extends over 16 amino acids. CDR3 loop: CASSLGRGWIFNEQFF. Here the CDR3 DNA reads TGTGCCAGCAGCTTAGGTCGGGGTTGGATATTCAATGAGCAGTTCTTC.

This rearrangement joins TRBV7-3 to TRBJ2-1; 7 bases are shared with TRBD1. There are 13 residues in the CDR3. The V segment lost 6 bases and the J segment 8 bases; nucleotides outside the gene matches: 7. The germline gives CDR1 SGHTA, CDR2 FQGTGA. The CDR3 nucleotides are TGTGCCAGCAGAGGGGGCTACACGGATGAGCAGTTCTTC. It is translated as CASRGGYTDEQFF.

This rearrangement joins TRBV11-2 to TRBJ2-2, with D possibly matching TRBD2 (6 bases). This CDR3 has 16 amino acids. Trimming shortened V by 2 bases and J by 3 bases, and 13 bases separated the two germline ends. Germline CDR1 SGHAT, CDR2 FQNNGV. The CDR3 DNA is TGTGCCAGCAGCTTAAGGTTCGGGGACTACACCGGGGAGCTGTTTTTT. Translated: CASSLRFGDYTGELFF.

The V call is TRBV29-1, the J call TRBJ2-6, with unresolved D. Germline CDR1 SQVTM, CDR2 ANQGSEA. The CDR3 contains 14 residues. The germline V and J ends were trimmed by 3 bases and 1 base, with 7 bases remaining between them. The CDR3 loop is CSVESGSGANVLTF. CDR3 DNA: TGCAGCGTTGAGTCGGGTTCTGGGGCCAACGTCCTGACTTTC.

This clone has more than one count but fewer than ten. The V call is TRBV28, the J call TRBJ2-4, with a weak D call TRBD2 (6 bases). V lost 3 bases, J lost 4 bases, and 13 bases lay in between. The CDR3 extends over 15 amino acids. Germline CDR1 MDHEN, CDR2 SYDVKM. CDR3 sequence reads: CASSFAGTGKNIQYF. The CDR3 nucleotides read TGTGCCAGCAGTTTTGCGGGGACTGGGAAAAACATTCAGTACTTC.

The chain joins TRBV9 to TRBJ1-4; D remains unclear. The CDR3 is made up of 13 amino acids. Germline V gene sequence: CDR1 SGDLS, CDR2 YYNGEE. The V and J ends lost 0 bases and 6 bases respectively, with 6 bases between them. The CDR3 sequence is CASSVASDEKLFF. The CDR3, as DNA: TGTGCCAGCAGCGTAGCGTCGGATGAAAAACTGTTTTTT. The full variable domain, with the rest looked up from reference TRBV9 and TRBJ1-4, is DSGVTQTPKHLITATGQRVTLRCSPRSGDLSVYWYQQSLDQGLQFLIQYYNGEERAKGNILERFSAQQFPDLHSELNLSSLELGDSALYFCASSVASDEKLFFGSGTQLSVL.